These 22 T cell receptor beta chains came from one sample sequenced in a study of T cell responses to AZD1222 COVID-19 vaccine. Profiling relied on immunoSEQ multiplex PCR, and the TCRdb table lists in-frame clones only, not all of them. The table shows about 130,000 clones, with roughly 94% occurring only once. The starting material was peripheral blood, obtained on day 0 of AZD1222 vaccination. The receptors derive from an adult in good health.

The chain is built from TRBV9 and TRBJ2-1; 7 nucleotides align to TRBD2. The V and J ends lost 4 bases and 0 bases, in that order; junction bases with no gene match: 10. This CDR3 spans 17 amino acids. The germline V gene encodes CDR1 SGDLS and CDR2 YYNGEE. The CDR3 spells CASSPRGDPSSYNEQFF. CDR3 DNA sequence: TGTGCCAGCAGCCCTCGGGGGGATCCCAGCTCCTACAATGAGCAGTTCTTC.

This chain uses TRBV6-5 with TRBJ1-4; no definite D call. CDR3 length: 12 amino acids. Germline values: CDR1 MNHEY, CDR2 SVGAGI. V was clipped by 8 bases and J by 5 bases, with 9 bases between them. The CDR3 region has the DNA TGTGCCAGCCGGTCGGCGAATGAAAAACTGTTTTTT. It encodes CASRSANEKLFF.

The V gene is TRBV7-3, the J gene TRBJ2-2; 10 nucleotides match TRBD2. The V gene end was trimmed by 4 bases and the J gene end by 1 base; junction bases not matched to a gene: 3. CDR3 length: 16 residues. In germline, CDR1 is SGHTA, CDR2 FQGTGA. Written as DNA, the CDR3 is TGTGCCAGCAGCTCTAGCGGGGGAAGGAACACCGGGGAGCTGTTTTTT. Translated: CASSSSGGRNTGELFF.

The chain recombines TRBV23-1 with TRBJ2-7; weak D call: TRBD1 (5 bases). TRBV23-1 is identified as an open reading frame with a role that is uncertain. Trimming took off 2 bases at V and 0 bases at J, with 11 bases between the two ends. This CDR3 has 15 residues. CDR3 region: CASSQPDRFSYEQYF. Here the CDR3 DNA reads TGCGCCAGCAGTCAACCCGACAGATTCTCCTACGAGCAGTACTTC.

The chain couples TRBV4-3 to TRBJ2-5, with TRBD1 identical over 9 bases. CDR1 LGHNA and CDR2 YSLEER come from the germline V gene. V dropped 2 bases and J dropped 1; count of bases not matched to a gene: 2. The CDR3 length is 15 residues. The chain's CDR3 is CASSQLTGGQETQYF. The DNA of the CDR3 is TGCGCCAGCAGCCAATTGACAGGGGGCCAAGAGACCCAGTACTTC.

In this sample, this clone turned up a few times. This rearrangement joins TRBV19 to TRBJ1-6; possible D gene TRBD1, 5 bases. V lost 5 bases and J lost 5, with 7 bases in between. Germline assignment: CDR1 LNHDA and CDR2 SQIVND (reference sequence). The CDR3 length is 13 residues. CDR3 region: CASSRRDNSPLHF. The CDR3 coding sequence is TGTGCCAGTAGTCGCAGGGATAATTCACCCCTCCACTTT.

The rearrangement links TRBV7-9 to TRBJ1-2; TRBD1 matches 7 bases. V lost 4 bases, J lost 2 bases, and 10 bases stayed unmatched. From germline, CDR1 is SEHNR and CDR2 FQNEAQ (reference sequence). This CDR3 spans 16 amino acids. CDR3 loop: CASSSRRQGGNYGYTF. Written as DNA, the CDR3 is TGTGCCAGCAGCTCGCGCCGACAGGGAGGCAACTATGGCTACACCTTC.

A few counts support this clone. Here the CDR3 reads CASSFRPGSGNTIYF. The DNA for the CDR3 is TGTGCCAGCAGCTTTAGACCAGGGTCTGGAAACACCATATATTTT. This sequence joins TRBV11-2 and TRBJ1-3; possibly TRBD1 for D (5 bases). The germline gives CDR1 SGHAT, CDR2 FQNNGV. V shed 3 bases and J shed 1 base, with 10 bases lying between them. CDR3 length: 15 amino acids.

This chain links TRBV19 with TRBJ1-5, with 8 bases fitting TRBD1. The CDR3 spans 14 residues. Looked up from germline, CDR1 is LNHDA and CDR2 is SQIVND (reference sequence). With 1 base clipped from V and 5 bases from J, the junction kept 1 base outside the gene matches. CDR3: CASSIGTGYQPQHF. The CDR3 DNA sequence: TGTGCCAGTAGTATAGGGACAGGGTATCAGCCCCAGCATTTT.

Comments on this clone: This same CDR3 is encoded by further DNA sequences in the sample. The chain uses TRBV5-1 and TRBJ2-7; D not resolved. The V and J ends lost 0 bases and 6 bases respectively, with 4 bases between them. Germline V CDR1 and CDR2: SGHRS, YFSETQ. CDR3 size: 11 residues. CDR3: CASSLDGEQYF. CDR3 nucleotides: TGCGCCAGCAGCTTGGACGGCGAGCAGTACTTC.

This clone was recorded only once. V is TRBV4-3 and J is TRBJ1-4; D remains unclear. Germline CDR1 is LGHNA and CDR2 is YSLEER. This CDR3 has 15 residues. Trimming cost V 5 bases and J 4 bases, with 14 bases left between them. As DNA, the CDR3 is TGCGCCAGCAGCTCCCGACGGACGCATAATGAAAAACTGTTTTTT. It translates to CASSSRRTHNEKLFF.

This clone has only one observation. The chain combines TRBV4-3 with TRBJ1-1, with D unclear. CDR1 LGHNA and CDR2 YSLEER come from the germline V gene. The CDR3 extends over 14 amino acids. The germline V and J ends were trimmed by 0 bases and 4 bases, with 9 bases remaining between them. The CDR3 protein is CASSQDRGTTEAFF. The CDR3 region has the DNA TGCGCCAGCAGCCAAGATCGGGGTACCACTGAAGCTTTCTTT.

This CDR3 is CAWSPGSGAEAFF. The DNA of the CDR3 is TGTGCCTGGAGTCCTGGGTCTGGCGCTGAAGCTTTCTTT. The chain has TRBV30 and TRBJ1-1, with D unresolved. There are 13 residues in the CDR3. Germline CDR1 reads GTSNPN; CDR2 reads SVGIG (reference sequence). Trimming shortened V by 2 bases and J by 6 bases, and 13 bases separated the two germline ends.

The V call is TRBV7-5, the J call TRBJ2-5. TRBV7-5 is described as a pseudogene. The length of the CDR3 is 11 residues. The CDR3 nucleotides are TGTGTCAGAAGCTTATTAGAGACCCAGTACTTC. It translates to CVRSLLETQYF.

The chain uses TRBV12-3 or TRBV12-4 and TRBJ1-1; 8 bases fit TRBD1. The CDR3 has 13 residues. Trimming at V came to 6 bases and at J to 5 bases, leaving 5 bases not matched to a gene. CDR3 sequence: CASRSQGGTEAFF. The CDR3 region has the DNA TGTGCCAGCAGGTCACAGGGGGGTACTGAAGCTTTCTTT.

The rearrangement uses TRBV2 and TRBJ1-2; TRBD1 agrees at 12 bases. V was pared by 11 bases and J by 7 bases, with 8 bases of the junction left unmatched. CDR1 and CDR2 from the germline V gene are SNHLY and FYNNEI. The CDR3 is made up of 13 amino acids. CDR3 region: CARRGQGAPGYTF. Here the CDR3 DNA reads TGTGCCCGACGGGGACAGGGGGCGCCTGGCTACACCTTC.

The rearrangement uses TRBV28 and TRBJ1-1; D gene ambiguous. The CDR3 loop spans 13 amino acids. Trimming pared 6 bases from V and 6 bases from J, leaving 14 bases between. Germline CDR1 is MDHEN and CDR2 is SYDVKM. CDR3 in amino acids: CASSRSDLAEAFF. The CDR3 DNA is TGTGCCAGCAGCCGATCGGACTTGGCTGAAGCTTTCTTT.

V is TRBV7-9 and J is TRBJ1-2; 8 bases map to TRBD1. Germline CDR1 reads SEHNR; CDR2 reads FQNEAQ (reference sequence). V gave up 5 bases and J gave up 2 bases; unmatched junction bases: 10. The CDR3 is 16 amino acids. The DNA for the CDR3 is TGTGCCAGCAGCCTCCAAAGGGCAGGGGGCAACTATGGCTACACCTTC. Translation: CASSLQRAGGNYGYTF. The complete variable domain, with remaining parts taken from reference TRBV7-9 and TRBJ1-2, reads DTGVSQNPRHKITKRGQNVTFRCDPISEHNRLYWYRQTLGQGPEFLTYFQNEAQLEKSRLLSDRFSAERPKGSFSTLEIQRTEQGDSAMYLCASSLQRAGGNYGYTFGSGTRLTVV.

This clone showed up just once. The chain uses TRBV20-1 and TRBJ1-4; D not certain. The CDR3 runs 14 residues. CDR1 and CDR2 (germline): DFQATT, SNEGSKA (reference sequence). The V end was cut by 3 bases, the J end by 8 bases, with 16 bases between. CDR3: CSASDMSNREKLFF. Here the CDR3 DNA reads TGCAGTGCTAGTGATATGAGTAATCGGGAAAAACTGTTTTTT.

This rearrangement joins TRBV10-3 to TRBJ1-3; D is undetermined. Trimming removed 4 bases from V and 0 bases from J, with 10 bases in between. This CDR3 region has 15 residues. Germline V gene data show CDR1 as ENHRY and CDR2 as SYGVKD. CDR3 coding DNA: TGTGCCATCAGTGGCCCGAATCTCTCTGGAAACACCATATATTTT. As protein: CAISGPNLSGNTIYF.

The J gene is TRBJ1-2, the V gene TRBV20-1; weak D call: TRBD1 (5 bases). Germline values: CDR1 DFQATT, CDR2 SNEGSKA (reference sequence). The CDR3 contains 10 residues. V was pared by 8 bases and J by 3 bases, with 7 bases between. CDR3 nucleotide sequence: TGCAGTATACAGGACTATGGCTACACCTTC. It codes for CSIQDYGYTF.

CDR3: CAPKVGDCYEQYF. The CDR3 DNA is TGCGCCCCCAAAGTTGGGGATTGCTACGAGCAGTACTTC. This chain links TRBV4-3 with TRBJ2-7; D gene unclear. V was shortened by 11 bases and J by 3 bases, with 17 bases between the two germline ends. This CDR3 spans 13 amino acids. Germline V lookup: CDR1 LGHNA, CDR2 YSLEER.